This T cell receptor (beta chain) was found in a study of shared clonotypes between healthy human individuals. The wider study: CD4 naive and CD4 memory each took three plates per donor, while CD8 naive took two and CD8 memory one.

This CDR3 is built from 15 residues. With 0 bases removed from V and 2 bases from J, the gap between germline ends came to 12 bases. CDR1 is SGHRS, CDR2 YFSETQ, per germline. Produced via immunoSEQ multiplex PCR; TCRdb's table is partial and in-frame only. The sample yields 640,000 or so clones, roughly 70% seen once. This clonotype originated in a woman aged 25 to 45 in good health. The sequencing sample was made of memory CD4+ T cells sorted from blood. Sample subset: CD45RA-negative fraction. This chain joins TRBV5-1 and TRBJ2-7, with D possibly being TRBD2 (6 bases). The CDR3: CASSLGGTSAYEQYF. CDR3 in DNA: TGCGCCAGCAGCTTGGGCGGGACCTCAGCCTACGAGCAGTACTTC.